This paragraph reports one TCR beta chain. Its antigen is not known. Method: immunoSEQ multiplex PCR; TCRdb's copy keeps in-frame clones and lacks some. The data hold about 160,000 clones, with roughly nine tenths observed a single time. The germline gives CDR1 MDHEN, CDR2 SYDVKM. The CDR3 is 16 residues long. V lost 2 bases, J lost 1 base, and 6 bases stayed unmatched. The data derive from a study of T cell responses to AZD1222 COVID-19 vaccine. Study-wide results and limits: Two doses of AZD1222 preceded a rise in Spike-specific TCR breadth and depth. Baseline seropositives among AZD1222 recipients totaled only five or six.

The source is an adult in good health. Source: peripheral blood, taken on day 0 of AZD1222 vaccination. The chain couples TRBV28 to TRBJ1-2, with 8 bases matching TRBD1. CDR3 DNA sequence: TGTGCCAGCAGTTTACAGGGGGCCCCATTTAACTATGGCTACACCTTC. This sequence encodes CASSLQGAPFNYGYTF.